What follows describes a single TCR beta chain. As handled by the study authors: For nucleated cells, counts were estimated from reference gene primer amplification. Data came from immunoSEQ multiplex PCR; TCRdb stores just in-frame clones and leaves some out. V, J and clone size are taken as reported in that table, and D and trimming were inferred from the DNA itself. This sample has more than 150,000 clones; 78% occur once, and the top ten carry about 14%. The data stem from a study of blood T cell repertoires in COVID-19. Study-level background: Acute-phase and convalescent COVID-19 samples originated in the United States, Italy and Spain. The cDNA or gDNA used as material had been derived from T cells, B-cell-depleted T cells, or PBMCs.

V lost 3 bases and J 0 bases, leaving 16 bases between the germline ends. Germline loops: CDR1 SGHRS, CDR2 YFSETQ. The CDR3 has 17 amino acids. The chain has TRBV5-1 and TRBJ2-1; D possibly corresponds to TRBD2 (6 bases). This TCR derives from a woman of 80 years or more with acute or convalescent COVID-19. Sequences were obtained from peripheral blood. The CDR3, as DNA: TGCGCCAGCAGCTACTACCGGGAGTCCTACTCCTACAATGAGCAGTTCTTC. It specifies CASSYYRESYSYNEQFF.